A single sample gave rise to the 15 T cell receptor beta chains below, sequenced in a study of shared clonotypes between healthy human individuals. TCRdb's table, derived via immunoSEQ multiplex PCR, lists solely in-frame clones and lacks some. Among about 2.4 million clones listed, around 94% were seen once. The sequenced sample consisted of naive CD4+ T cells sorted from blood. Subset described: CD45RA+ positively selected. The receptors here all came from a man between 18 and 29 years old in good health.

On this clone itself: This CDR3 is also generated by other DNA sequences in the sample. The chain couples TRBV5-1 to TRBJ2-5; 9 nucleotides line up with TRBD1. This CDR3 spans 13 amino acids. Germline V gene data show CDR1 as SGHRS and CDR2 as YFSETQ. J lost 5 bases, V lost 4 bases, and 3 bases had no gene match. The CDR3 DNA is TGCGCCAGCAGCCCGACAGGGGGTGAGACCCAGTACTTC. Translated: CASSPTGGETQYF.

The chain combines TRBV10-3 with TRBJ2-2; D remains unclear. Trimming left V 8 bases short and J 3 bases short, with 4 bases between. CDR1 and CDR2 from the germline V gene are ENHRY and SYGVKD. The CDR3 has 11 amino acids. The CDR3 sequence is CAIGDTGELFF. Written as DNA, the CDR3 is TGTGCCATCGGCGACACCGGGGAGCTGTTTTTT.

As concerns this clone: Other DNA sequences in this sample translate to the same CDR3. V gene TRBV5-1 combines with J gene TRBJ2-3; D gene ambiguous. The CDR3 spans 13 residues. V gave up 3 bases and J gave up 0 bases, with 5 bases separating them. Per germline, CDR1 SGHRS and CDR2 YFSETQ. The CDR3 reads CASSSGSTDTQYF. Here the CDR3 DNA reads TGCGCCAGCAGCTCGGGTAGCACAGATACGCAGTATTTT.

The V and J genes are TRBV28 and TRBJ2-3; D possibly corresponds to TRBD2 (5 bases). CDR1 and CDR2 (germline): MDHEN, SYDVKM. V was shortened by 2 bases and J by 2 bases, with 11 bases between the two germline ends. The CDR3 extends over 15 amino acids. The CDR3 here is CASSLRLGLTDTQYF. As DNA, the CDR3 is TGTGCCAGCAGTTTAAGGCTAGGACTCACAGATACGCAGTATTTT.

J is TRBJ1-2 and V is TRBV19, with unresolved D. CDR1 and CDR2 (germline): LNHDA, SQIVND (reference sequence). The CDR3 length is 12 residues. The V end was cut by 0 bases, the J end by 5 bases, with 4 bases between. The CDR3 spells CASSIDQYGYTF. CDR3 DNA: TGTGCCAGTAGTATAGATCAGTATGGCTACACCTTC.

This clone was found once. The chain links TRBV5-1 to TRBJ1-3; D is unresolved. The CDR3 extends over 16 amino acids. V dropped 0 bases and J dropped 0 bases, with 10 bases sitting between them. From germline, CDR1 is SGHRS and CDR2 YFSETQ. Here the CDR3 DNA reads TGCGCCAGCAGCTTGGGACGGACCAACTCTGGAAACACCATATATTTT. It codes for CASSLGRTNSGNTIYF.

The chain employs TRBV6-1 and TRBJ2-5, with 7 positions matching TRBD1. Trimming removed 6 bases from V and 1 base from J; junction bases left unmatched: 5. Germline loops: CDR1 MNHNS, CDR2 SASEGT. The CDR3 length is 14 residues. For the CDR3, the DNA is TGTGCCAGCAGCCGGGACAGACCCCAAGAGACCCAGTACTTC. Translated, it gives CASSRDRPQETQYF.

This rearrangement joins TRBV5-1 to TRBJ2-5, with TRBD1 matching 8 bases. Looked up from germline, CDR1 is SGHRS and CDR2 is YFSETQ. The CDR3 totals 15 residues. The V gene end was trimmed by 1 base and the J gene end by 4 bases; junction bases not matched to a gene: 6. CDR3 coding DNA: TGCGCCAGCAGCTTGCATACAGGGGGTCTAGAGACCCAGTACTTC. This gives the protein CASSLHTGGLETQYF. The complete variable domain, with remaining parts taken from reference TRBV5-1 and TRBJ2-5, reads KAGVTQTPRYLIKTRGQQVTLSCSPISGHRSVSWYQQTPGQGLQFLFEYFSETQRNKGNFPGRFSGRQFSNSRSEMNVSTLELGDSALYLCASSLHTGGLETQYFGPGTRLLVL.

This clone appeared a single time. This rearrangement joins TRBV19 to TRBJ2-1, with 7 nucleotides matching TRBD2. Germline V gene lookup returns CDR1 LNHDA and CDR2 SQIVND (reference sequence). The junction had 13 bases not matched to a gene; V was cut back by 6 bases and J by 2 bases. CDR3 length: 17 residues. In DNA form, the CDR3 reads TGTGCCAGTAGCCCCACCAGAGGGACTAAGACCTACAATGAGCAGTTCTTC. Amino acid sequence: CASSPTRGTKTYNEQFF.

The chain couples TRBV25-1 to TRBJ2-2; TRBD1 agrees at 8 bases. The CDR3 is 14 amino acids. Germline values: CDR1 MGHDK, CDR2 SYGVNS. V lost 8 bases and J lost 1; bases outside the gene matches: 3. This chain's CDR3 is CASQGAVNTGELFF. CDR3 sequence (DNA): TGTGCCAGCCAGGGGGCCGTGAACACCGGGGAGCTGTTTTTT. Complete variable domain (other parts from reference TRBV25-1 and TRBJ2-2): EADIYQTPRYLVIGTGKKITLECSQTMGHDKMYWYQQDPGMELHLIHYSYGVNSTEKGDLSSESTVSRIRTEHFPLTLESARPSHTSQYLCASQGAVNTGELFFGEGSRLTVL.

This clone came up once. This chain connects TRBV2 to TRBJ2-4, with TRBD1 identical over 8 bases. The V gene's germline CDR1 is SNHLY and CDR2 FYNNEI. There are 15 residues in the CDR3. V lost 6 bases, J lost 1 base, and 5 bases stayed unmatched. In nucleotides, the CDR3 is TGTGCCAGCAGCGGGGACAGGCAGGCCAAAAACATTCAGTACTTC. This encodes CASSGDRQAKNIQYF. Looking up the rest from reference TRBV2 and TRBJ2-4 gives the full variable domain: EPEVTQTPSHQVTQMGQEVILRCVPISNHLYFYWYRQILGQKVEFLVSFYNNEISEKSEIFDDQFSVERPDGSNFTLKIRSTKLEDSAMYFCASSGDRQAKNIQYFGAGTRLSVL.

This chain links TRBV6-1 with TRBJ2-7; 7 nucleotides agree with TRBD1. The CDR3 contains 15 residues. The V gene end was trimmed by 4 bases and the J gene end by 3 bases; junction bases not matched to a gene: 9. Germline CDR1 and CDR2: MNHNS and SASEGT. The CDR3 region is CASSGPTGYLYEQYF. In nucleotides, the CDR3 is TGTGCCAGCAGTGGCCCGACAGGGTACCTCTACGAGCAGTACTTC.

The gene calls are TRBV5-1 and TRBJ2-3, with 8 bases that match TRBD2. Germline V CDR1 and CDR2: SGHRS, YFSETQ. V shed 2 bases, J shed 0 bases, and the junction held 8 bases outside the gene matches. The CDR3 has 17 residues. The CDR3 region is CASSFSSGSLSTDTQYF. CDR3 in DNA: TGCGCCAGCAGCTTTTCCAGCGGGAGCCTCAGCACAGATACGCAGTATTTT.

The J gene is TRBJ1-5, the V gene TRBV6-6; 8 bases line up with TRBD1. The V segment lost 0 bases and the J segment 11 bases; nucleotides outside the gene matches: 12. CDR1 is MNHNY and CDR2 is SVGAGI in the germline V gene (reference sequence). CDR3 size: 16 residues. In DNA form, the CDR3 reads TGTGCCAGCAGTTACTCTGCAGGGGGCGCAATATCAGCCCAGCATTTT. It yields the protein CASSYSAGGAISAQHF.

This chain joins TRBV6-6 and TRBJ1-5; D unclear. Trimming removed 2 bases from V and 3 bases from J, with 8 bases in between. Germline loops: CDR1 MNHNY, CDR2 SVGAGI (reference sequence). This CDR3 contains 14 residues. This CDR3 reads CASSYTESNQPQHF. CDR3 nucleotide sequence: TGTGCCAGCAGTTACACGGAGTCCAATCAGCCCCAGCATTTT.